The next 30 T cell receptor beta chains were all read from a single sample in a study of identical twins. One entry per CDR3 protein, called by TCRdb with MiXCR from the 5' RACE reads. The sample consists of hundreds of thousands of distinct CDR3 sequences, less than 10% of them appearing once. In addition, the sample was reused for a study of yellow fever vaccine responses in identical twins.

The sequenced sample was PBMCs. The receptors were sampled from a young woman in good health.

This clonotype was seen more than once but under ten times. The gene calls are TRBV20-1 and TRBJ2-1; no reliable D call. The germline V gene encodes CDR1 DFQATT and CDR2 SNEGSKA (reference sequence). The germline V and J ends were trimmed by 0 bases and 5 bases, with 14 bases remaining between them. This CDR3 has 15 amino acids. CDR3 residues: CSAREGTVTNNEQFF. The CDR3 DNA reads TGCAGTGCTAGAGAAGGTACAGTAACTAACAATGAGCAGTTCTTC.

The V call is TRBV20-1, the J call TRBJ2-2; D possibly corresponds to TRBD2 (5 bases). The germline V and J ends were trimmed by 1 base and 3 bases, with 12 bases remaining between them. This CDR3 contains 15 residues. Germline CDR1 DFQATT, CDR2 SNEGSKA (reference sequence). CDR3: CSARGLLGDTGELFF. CDR3 in DNA: TGCAGTGCTAGAGGCCTGCTCGGGGACACCGGGGAGCTGTTTTTT.

The rearrangement uses TRBV19 and TRBJ2-1, with TRBD1 matching over 9 bases. The trim removed 6 bases at V and 5 bases at J, leaving 5 bases unmatched. Germline V CDR1 and CDR2: LNHDA, SQIVND (reference sequence). CDR3 length: 14 amino acids. CDR3 region: CASRRGDRDNEQFF. The DNA of the CDR3 is TGTGCCAGTAGGAGGGGGGACAGGGACAATGAGCAGTTCTTC. The variable domain in full, completed from reference TRBV19 and TRBJ2-1, reads DGGITQSPKYLFRKEGQNVTLSCEQNLNHDAMYWYRQDPGQGLRLIYYSQIVNDFQKGDIAEGYSVSREKKESFPLTVTSAQKNPTAFYLCASRRGDRDNEQFFGPGTRLTVL.

This rearrangement joins TRBV19 to TRBJ2-7, with D perhaps matching TRBD1 (5 bases). V was trimmed by 1 base and J by 1 base, leaving 11 bases between them. In germline, CDR1 is LNHDA, CDR2 SQIVND (reference sequence). This CDR3 is built from 15 residues. The CDR3 here is CASSIAGQGSYEQYF. Here the CDR3 DNA reads TGTGCCAGTAGTATAGCCGGTCAGGGATCCTACGAGCAGTACTTC.

The V and J genes are TRBV20-1 and TRBJ2-1, with no clear D. CDR1 DFQATT and CDR2 SNEGSKA come from the germline V gene (reference sequence). CDR3 length: 13 amino acids. V dropped 3 bases and J dropped 2 bases, with 8 bases sitting between them. The CDR3 is CSASTLAYNEQFF. CDR3 DNA: TGCAGTGCTAGTACCCTAGCCTACAATGAGCAGTTCTTC.

The chain links TRBV10-3 to TRBJ2-3; 7 bases match TRBD1. Germline values: CDR1 ENHRY, CDR2 SYGVKD. The CDR3 covers 17 residues. The junction had 14 bases not matched to a gene; V was cut back by 6 bases and J by 2 bases. In DNA, the CDR3 is TGTGCCATCAGGGGGGTCACAGGGGACGTGTTCACAGATACGCAGTATTTT. This encodes CAIRGVTGDVFTDTQYF.

The chain is built from TRBV6-1 and TRBJ1-1, with no clear D. Germline V gives CDR1 MNHNS, CDR2 SASEGT. This CDR3 is built from 14 residues. Trimming shortened V by 9 bases and J by 0 bases, and 14 bases separated the two germline ends. This chain's CDR3 is CASTTQQVNTEAFF. The DNA for the CDR3 is TGTGCCAGTACTACACAACAAGTGAACACTGAAGCTTTCTTT.

V and J are TRBV27 and TRBJ1-2; D remains ambiguous. CDR3 length equals 15 residues. Germline-derived CDR1 and CDR2 are MNHEY and SMNVEV (reference sequence). With 1 base removed from V and 3 bases from J, the gap between germline ends came to 12 bases. The CDR3 sequence: CASSLLSGPDYGYTF. The CDR3 DNA reads TGTGCCAGCAGTTTATTGTCTGGACCTGACTATGGCTACACCTTC.

This sequence joins TRBV11-1 and TRBJ2-2; 11 nucleotides match TRBD2. Looked up from germline, CDR1 is SGHAT and CDR2 is FQDESV (reference sequence). There are 23 residues in the CDR3. The ends lost 1 base at V and 1 base at J; junction bases unmatched: 20. In DNA, the CDR3 is TGTGCCAGCAGCTTAGGGCCCGCCGTACTAACTAGCGGGAGTAGCAGGAACACCGGGGAGCTGTTTTTT. Its translation is CASSLGPAVLTSGSSRNTGELFF.

The chain couples TRBV20-1 to TRBJ2-3; TRBD2 matches 9 bases. CDR1 is DFQATT and CDR2 is SNEGSKA in the germline V gene (reference sequence). The CDR3 contains 16 residues. The ends lost 1 base at V and 8 bases at J; junction bases unmatched: 13. DNA for the CDR3: TGCAGTGCTAGAGCTTCAAGCGGGAGGCCCCTAGGTACGCAGTATTTT. Amino acids: CSARASSGRPLGTQYF.

The rearrangement uses TRBV30 and TRBJ2-7; D possibly corresponds to TRBD1 (5 bases). There are 9 residues in the CDR3. Trimming pared 7 bases from V and 8 bases from J, leaving 9 bases between. Germline CDR1 reads GTSNPN; CDR2 reads SVGIG (reference sequence). The DNA for the CDR3 is TGTGCCTACAGGAGCAAGCAGTACTTC. Translation gives CAYRSKQYF. The full variable domain, its missing parts supplied by reference TRBV30 and TRBJ2-7, is SQTIHQWPATLVQPVGSPLSLECTVEGTSNPNLYWYRQAAGRGLQLLFYSVGIGQISSEVPQNLSASRPQDRQFILSSKKLLLSDSGFYLCAYRSKQYFGPGTRLTVT.

The V call is TRBV6-1, the J call TRBJ1-1, with D maybe TRBD1 (6 bases). This CDR3 has 15 amino acids. The germline CDR1 and CDR2 sequences are MNHNS and SASEGT. Trimming stripped 6 bases from V and 1 base from J, with 15 bases between. The CDR3 bases are TGTGCCAGCAGAGTTACCGGGACAAAGAACACTGAAGCTTTCTTT. Its translation is CASRVTGTKNTEAFF.

The rearrangement joins TRBV5-5 to TRBJ2-7, with D uncertain. The CDR3 is 13 amino acids. Trimming removed 3 bases from V and 2 bases from J, with 9 bases in between. The V gene's germline CDR1 is SGHKS and CDR2 YYEKEE (reference sequence). This chain's CDR3 is CASSYGPPYEQYF. CDR3 nucleotide sequence: TGTGCCAGCAGCTACGGGCCACCCTACGAGCAGTACTTC.

This clonotype was seen a handful of times. V is TRBV5-1 and J is TRBJ2-7; tentatively, D is TRBD1 or TRBD2 (5 bases each). CDR1 and CDR2 from the germline V gene are SGHRS and YFSETQ. This CDR3 spans 15 amino acids. Trimming removed 2 bases from V and 0 bases from J, with 12 bases in between. The CDR3 here is CASSFGDPSSYEQYF. The CDR3 bases are TGCGCCAGCAGCTTCGGGGACCCGAGCTCCTACGAGCAGTACTTC. Complete variable domain (other parts from reference TRBV5-1 and TRBJ2-7): KAGVTQTPRYLIKTRGQQVTLSCSPISGHRSVSWYQQTPGQGLQFLFEYFSETQRNKGNFPGRFSGRQFSNSRSEMNVSTLELGDSALYLCASSFGDPSSYEQYFGPGTRLTVT.

The chain links TRBV6-1 to TRBJ1-6; no clear D. The V end was cut by 7 bases, the J end by 1 base, with 11 bases between. CDR3 length: 15 residues. The germline V gene has CDR1 MNHNS and CDR2 SASEGT. The CDR3 sequence is CASTERDSYNSPLHF. CDR3 DNA: TGTGCCAGCACCGAAAGGGATTCCTATAATTCACCCCTCCACTTT.

This clonotype was counted between two and nine times. The chain links TRBV6-1 to TRBJ2-5; D is ambiguous. The CDR3 totals 13 residues. Trimming cost V 3 bases and J 4 bases, with 9 bases left between them. Per the germline V gene, CDR1 is MNHNS and CDR2 is SASEGT. The CDR3 DNA sequence: TGTGCCAGCAGTGACGTCCGGCGAGAGACCCAGTACTTC. It encodes CASSDVRRETQYF.

This clonotype was seen a few times. The chain is built from TRBV10-3 and TRBJ2-7; a possible D gene is TRBD2 (5 bases). The CDR3 is made up of 13 amino acids. The germline V gene has CDR1 ENHRY and CDR2 SYGVKD. V gave up 6 bases and J gave up 2 bases, with 11 bases separating them. The CDR3 DNA follows: TGTGCCATCAGGGACTCCAACCCCTACGAGCAGTACTTC. Residues: CAIRDSNPYEQYF.

This clonotype came up a few times. The J gene is TRBJ2-2, the V gene TRBV11-1; 9 bases match TRBD2. CDR3 length: 18 residues. V trimming: 5 bases; J trimming: 1 base; junction bases outside the gene matches: 11. Germline V gene sequence: CDR1 SGHAT, CDR2 FQDESV (reference sequence). CDR3 coding DNA: TGTGCCAGCAGCCCCAGACTAGCGGCGGGTCAGAACACCGGGGAGCTGTTTTTT. It codes for CASSPRLAAGQNTGELFF.

This clonotype was picked up many times. The chain is built from TRBV6-5 and TRBJ2-5; D is perhaps TRBD2 (5 bases). V shed 2 bases and J shed 2 bases, with 9 bases lying between them. Germline CDR1 MNHEY, CDR2 SVGAGI. The CDR3 spans 14 residues. Here the CDR3 reads CASSYDGDQETQYF. The CDR3 region has the DNA TGTGCCAGCAGTTACGACGGGGATCAAGAGACCCAGTACTTC.

This clonotype was seen repeatedly, ten times or more. The chain combines TRBV12-3 or TRBV12-4 with TRBJ2-1, with 11 positions matching TRBD2. The V and J ends lost 7 bases and 6 bases, in that order; junction bases with no gene match: 8. The CDR3 covers 15 residues. As DNA, the CDR3 is TGTGCCAGCAACTTCCCTAGCGGGGGGCGCAATGAGCAGTTCTTC. Protein product: CASNFPSGGRNEQFF.

In this sample, this clonotype turned up many times. The V call is TRBV7-2, the J call TRBJ1-5, with D maybe TRBD1 (6 bases). Germline CDR1 reads SGHTA; CDR2 reads FQGNSA. The germline V and J ends were trimmed by 5 bases and 0 bases, with 11 bases remaining between them. This CDR3 spans 15 amino acids. The CDR3 bases are TGTGCCAGCAGCCAGGGACAATATAGCAATCAGCCCCAGCATTTT. It specifies CASSQGQYSNQPQHF.

This clonotype occurred a few times. The CDR3 DNA sequence: TGTGCCAGCAGGGGGGGGGCCCACAATGAGCAGTTCTTC. Protein: CASRGGAHNEQFF. The rearrangement links TRBV6-4 to TRBJ2-1, with D possibly matching TRBD2 (7 bases). Germline CDR1 reads MRHNA; CDR2 reads SNTAGT. Trimming removed 6 bases at V and 5 bases at J, with 11 bases between. This CDR3 is built from 13 residues.

The chain links TRBV4-1 to TRBJ1-1; the D gene is possibly TRBD1 (5 bases). The CDR3 has 15 amino acids. Germline assignment: CDR1 MGHRA and CDR2 YSYEKL. Trimming removed 0 bases from V and 5 bases from J, with 13 bases in between. The CDR3 bases are TGCGCCAGCAGCCAAGATGAAGGGGTGGGAACTGAAGCTTTCTTT. This encodes CASSQDEGVGTEAFF.

J is TRBJ2-7 and V is TRBV25-1; 8 nucleotides agree with TRBD1. This CDR3 contains 13 residues. V lost 5 bases to trimming and J lost 5 bases; unmatched junction nucleotides: 5. The V gene's germline CDR1 is MGHDK and CDR2 SYGVNS. CDR3 DNA sequence: TGTGCCAGCAGTCAGGGGGCCGCAAACGAGCAGTACTTC. This translates into CASSQGAANEQYF.

The CDR3 DNA sequence: TGTGCCAGCAGCTTGGCGGCGGGGATGAACACCGGGGAGCTGTTTTTT. Translation gives CASSLAAGMNTGELFF. J is TRBJ2-2 and V is TRBV5-4; a possible D gene is TRBD2 (6 bases). This CDR3 spans 16 amino acids. The V and J ends lost 0 bases and 1 base respectively, with 10 bases between them. Germline V gene data show CDR1 as SGHNT and CDR2 as YYREEE (reference sequence).

Only one count was recorded for this clonotype. This sequence joins TRBV5-1 and TRBJ2-5, with a tentative D call TRBD1 (6 bases). V lost 4 bases and J 1 base, leaving 14 bases between the germline ends. The CDR3 has 15 residues. Germline CDR1 reads SGHRS; CDR2 reads YFSETQ. CDR3: CASSQTGNLQETQYF. The DNA of the CDR3 is TGCGCCAGCAGCCAAACAGGGAACCTCCAAGAGACCCAGTACTTC.

This chain uses TRBV4-1 with TRBJ1-5, with D unresolved. CDR1 and CDR2 from the germline V gene are MGHRA and YSYEKL. Between the trimmed V and J ends, which lost 0 bases and 4 bases, there was a span of 13 bases. The CDR3 consists of 16 residues. The CDR3 region has the DNA TGCGCCAGCAGCCAAGAGAGTTTGGCGGGGAATCAGCCCCAGCATTTT. This gives the protein CASSQESLAGNQPQHF.

The chain is built from TRBV5-1 and TRBJ2-1, with 9 bases that match TRBD1. J was trimmed by 8 bases and V by 2 bases; bases with no gene match: 8. The CDR3 is 15 residues long. Germline V gene sequence: CDR1 SGHRS, CDR2 YFSETQ. CDR3 region: CASSLQGAEGYEQFF. Written as DNA, the CDR3 is TGCGCCAGCAGCTTACAGGGGGCTGAGGGATATGAGCAGTTCTTC.

This clonotype appeared many times. This chain uses TRBV4-3 with TRBJ2-7; 8 bases align to TRBD2. The CDR3 runs to 16 residues. J gave up 1 base and V 0 bases, and 5 bases lay outside the gene matches. Looked up from germline, CDR1 is LGHNA and CDR2 is YSLEER. CDR3: CASSQDPAGESYEQYF. The CDR3, as DNA: TGCGCCAGCAGCCAAGATCCAGCGGGAGAATCCTACGAGCAGTACTTC.

This clonotype was detected a few times. The chain employs TRBV5-6 and TRBJ2-3; a possible D gene is TRBD2 (6 bases). The CDR3 has 16 residues. V lost 4 bases and J lost 2, with 17 bases in between. The germline V gene has CDR1 SGHDT and CDR2 YYEEEE. The CDR3 sequence: CASSPLLGLTTDTQYF. Here the CDR3 DNA reads TGTGCCAGCAGCCCCCTCCTGGGACTGACCACAGATACGCAGTATTTT.